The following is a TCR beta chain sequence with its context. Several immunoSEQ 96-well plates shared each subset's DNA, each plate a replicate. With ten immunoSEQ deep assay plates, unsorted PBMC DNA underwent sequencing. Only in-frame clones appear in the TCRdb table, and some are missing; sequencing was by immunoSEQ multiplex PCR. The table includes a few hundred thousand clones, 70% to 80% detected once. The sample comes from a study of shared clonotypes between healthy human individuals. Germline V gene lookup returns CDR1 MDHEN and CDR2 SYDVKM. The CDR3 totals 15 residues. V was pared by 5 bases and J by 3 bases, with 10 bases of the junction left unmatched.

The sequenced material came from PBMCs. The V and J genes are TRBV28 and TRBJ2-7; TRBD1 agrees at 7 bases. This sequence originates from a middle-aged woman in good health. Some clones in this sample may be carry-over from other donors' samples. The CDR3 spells CASSLRWTGHYEQYF. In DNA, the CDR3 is TGTGCCAGCAGTCTAAGATGGACAGGACACTACGAGCAGTACTTC.